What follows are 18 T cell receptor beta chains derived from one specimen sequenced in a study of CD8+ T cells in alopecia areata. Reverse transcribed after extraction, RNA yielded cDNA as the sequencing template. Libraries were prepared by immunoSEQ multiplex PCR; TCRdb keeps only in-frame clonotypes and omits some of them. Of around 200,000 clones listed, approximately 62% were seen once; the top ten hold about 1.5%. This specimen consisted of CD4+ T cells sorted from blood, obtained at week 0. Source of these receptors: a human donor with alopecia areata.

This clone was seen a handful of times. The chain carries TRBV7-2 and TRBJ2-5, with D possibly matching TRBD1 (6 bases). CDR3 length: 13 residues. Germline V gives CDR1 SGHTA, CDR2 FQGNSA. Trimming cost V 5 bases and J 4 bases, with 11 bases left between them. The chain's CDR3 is CASSPDRRETQYF. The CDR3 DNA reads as TGTGCCAGCAGCCCGGACAGAAGAGAGACCCAGTACTTC.

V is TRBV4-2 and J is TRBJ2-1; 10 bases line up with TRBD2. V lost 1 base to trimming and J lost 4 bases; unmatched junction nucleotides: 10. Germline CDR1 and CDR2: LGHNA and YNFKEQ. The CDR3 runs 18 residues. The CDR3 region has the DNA TGTGCCAGCAGCCAAGGACTTACTAGCGGGACCTTATACAATGAGCAGTTCTTC. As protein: CASSQGLTSGTLYNEQFF.

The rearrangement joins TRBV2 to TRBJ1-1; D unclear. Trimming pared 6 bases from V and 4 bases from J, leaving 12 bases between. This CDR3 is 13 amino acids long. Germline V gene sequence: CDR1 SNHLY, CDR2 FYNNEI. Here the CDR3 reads CASSLKRSTEAFF. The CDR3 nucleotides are TGTGCCAGCAGCCTAAAAAGGAGCACTGAAGCTTTCTTT.

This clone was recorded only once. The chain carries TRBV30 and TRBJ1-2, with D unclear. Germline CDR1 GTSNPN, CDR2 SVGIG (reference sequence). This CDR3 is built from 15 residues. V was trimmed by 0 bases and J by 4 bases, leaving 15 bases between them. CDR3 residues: CAWSVGGYSSYGYTF. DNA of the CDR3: TGTGCCTGGAGTGTAGGAGGGTATAGCAGCTATGGCTACACCTTC. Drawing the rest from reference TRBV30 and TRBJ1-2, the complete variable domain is SQTIHQWPATLVQPVGSPLSLECTVEGTSNPNLYWYRQAAGRGLQLLFYSVGIGQISSEVPQNLSASRPQDRQFILSSKKLLLSDSGFYLCAWSVGGYSSYGYTFGSGTRLTVV.

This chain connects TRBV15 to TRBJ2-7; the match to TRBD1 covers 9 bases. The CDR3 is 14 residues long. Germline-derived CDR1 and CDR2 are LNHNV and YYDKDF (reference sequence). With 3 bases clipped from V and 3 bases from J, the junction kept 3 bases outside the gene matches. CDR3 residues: CATSRDRGGYEQYF. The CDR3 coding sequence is TGTGCCACCAGCAGGGACAGGGGAGGCTACGAGCAGTACTTC.

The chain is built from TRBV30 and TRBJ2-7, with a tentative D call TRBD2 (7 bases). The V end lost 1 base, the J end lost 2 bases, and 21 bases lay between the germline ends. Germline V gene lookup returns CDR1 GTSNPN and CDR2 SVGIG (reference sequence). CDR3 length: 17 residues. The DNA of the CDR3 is TGTGCCTGGAGTGGGGGACACCCGGGACTATCCACCTACGAGCAGTACTTC. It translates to CAWSGGHPGLSTYEQYF.

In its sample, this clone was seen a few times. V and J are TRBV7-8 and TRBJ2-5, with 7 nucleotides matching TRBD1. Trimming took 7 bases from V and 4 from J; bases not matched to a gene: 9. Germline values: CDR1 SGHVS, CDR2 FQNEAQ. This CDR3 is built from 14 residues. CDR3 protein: CASTSTGNRETQYF. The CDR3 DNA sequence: TGTGCCAGCACATCGACAGGGAATAGAGAGACCCAGTACTTC.

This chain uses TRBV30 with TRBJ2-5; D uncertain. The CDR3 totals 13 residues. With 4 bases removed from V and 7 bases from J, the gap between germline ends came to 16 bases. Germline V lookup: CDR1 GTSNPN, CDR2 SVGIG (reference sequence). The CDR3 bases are TGTGCCTGGACCTCACTGCAGGTCGGGACCCAGTACTTC. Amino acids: CAWTSLQVGTQYF.

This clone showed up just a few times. The CDR3 loop is CASSPRDLRGYTF. DNA of the CDR3: TGTGCCAGCTCACCAAGGGACCTTAGAGGCTACACCTTC. The chain is built from TRBV18 and TRBJ1-2; perhaps TRBD1 as D (5 bases). Trimming removed 2 bases from V and 8 bases from J, with 12 bases in between. The germline CDR1 and CDR2 sequences are KGHSH and LQKENI. The CDR3 loop spans 13 amino acids. Filled out from reference TRBV18 and TRBJ1-2, the complete variable domain reads NAGVMQNPRHLVRRRGQEARLRCSPMKGHSHVYWYRQLPEEGLKFMVYLQKENIIDESGMPKERFSAEFPKEGPSILRIQQVVRGDSAAYFCASSPRDLRGYTFGSGTRLTVV.

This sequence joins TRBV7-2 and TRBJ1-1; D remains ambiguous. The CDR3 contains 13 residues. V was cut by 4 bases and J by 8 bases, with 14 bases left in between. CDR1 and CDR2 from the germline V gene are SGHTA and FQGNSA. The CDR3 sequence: CASSSGLPREAFF. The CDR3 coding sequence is TGTGCCAGCAGCTCAGGACTCCCTCGAGAAGCTTTCTTT.

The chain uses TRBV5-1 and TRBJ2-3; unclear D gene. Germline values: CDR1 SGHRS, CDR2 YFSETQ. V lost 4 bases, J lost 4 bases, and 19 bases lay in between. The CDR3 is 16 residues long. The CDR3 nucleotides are TGCGCCAGCAGCCCCCTCTCGATGCGTTCGGCAGATACGCAGTATTTT. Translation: CASSPLSMRSADTQYF.

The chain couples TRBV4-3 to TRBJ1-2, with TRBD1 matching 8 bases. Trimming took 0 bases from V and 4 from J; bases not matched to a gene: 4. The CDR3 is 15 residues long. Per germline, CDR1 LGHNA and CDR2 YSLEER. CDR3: CASSQDPQGAYGYTF. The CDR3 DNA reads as TGCGCCAGCAGCCAAGATCCTCAGGGGGCCTATGGCTACACCTTC.

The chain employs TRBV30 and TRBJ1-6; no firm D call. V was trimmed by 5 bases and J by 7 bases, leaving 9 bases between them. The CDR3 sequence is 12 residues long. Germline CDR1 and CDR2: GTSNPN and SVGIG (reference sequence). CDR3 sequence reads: CAWVIGNSPLHF. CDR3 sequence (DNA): TGTGCCTGGGTTATTGGAAATTCACCCCTCCACTTT.

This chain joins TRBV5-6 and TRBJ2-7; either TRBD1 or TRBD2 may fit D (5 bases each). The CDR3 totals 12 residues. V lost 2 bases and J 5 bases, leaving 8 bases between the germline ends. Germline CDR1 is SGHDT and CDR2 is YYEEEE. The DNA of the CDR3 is TGTGCCAGCAGCTTACGGGGCCACGAGCAGTACTTC. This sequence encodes CASSLRGHEQYF.

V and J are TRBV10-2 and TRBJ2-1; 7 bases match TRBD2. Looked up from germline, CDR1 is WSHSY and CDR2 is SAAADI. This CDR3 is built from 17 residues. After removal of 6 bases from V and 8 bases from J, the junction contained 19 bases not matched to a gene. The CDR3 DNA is TGCGCCAGCAGGGGGCTTTTGCGGGACTACCACGAGGATGAGCAGTTCTTC. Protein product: CASRGLLRDYHEDEQFF.

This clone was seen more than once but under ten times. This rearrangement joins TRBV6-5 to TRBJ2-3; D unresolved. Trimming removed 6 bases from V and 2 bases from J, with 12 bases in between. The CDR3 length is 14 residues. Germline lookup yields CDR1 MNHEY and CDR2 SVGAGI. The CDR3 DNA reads TGTGCCAGCAGCTGGGCGCAGGACACAGATACGCAGTATTTT. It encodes CASSWAQDTDTQYF.

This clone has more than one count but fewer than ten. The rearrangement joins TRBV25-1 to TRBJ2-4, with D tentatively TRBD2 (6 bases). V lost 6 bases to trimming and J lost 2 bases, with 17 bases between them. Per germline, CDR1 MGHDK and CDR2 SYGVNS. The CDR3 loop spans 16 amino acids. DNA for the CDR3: TGTGCCAGCAGCCAGACTAGTCTAGTGACCAAAAACATTCAGTACTTC. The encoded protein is CASSQTSLVTKNIQYF.

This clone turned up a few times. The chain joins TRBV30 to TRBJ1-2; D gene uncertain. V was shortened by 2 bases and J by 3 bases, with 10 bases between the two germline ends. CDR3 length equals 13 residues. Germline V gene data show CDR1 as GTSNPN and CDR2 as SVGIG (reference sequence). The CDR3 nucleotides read TGTGCCTGGAGTATGGAGGACCACTATGGCTACACCTTC. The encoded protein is CAWSMEDHYGYTF.